Below, one T cell receptor (beta chain) is given with its context. What it binds is not known. With 8 bases clipped from V and 7 bases from J, the junction kept 5 bases outside the gene matches. Germline CDR1 MNHEY, CDR2 SVGAGI. The CDR3 totals 13 residues. Profiling relied on immunoSEQ multiplex PCR, and the TCRdb table lists in-frame clones only, not all of them. The table lists roughly 400,000 clones, about 92% of them singletons. These data come from a study of Ad26.COV2.S vaccination and SARS-CoV-2 variants. Across the study: Donor was assigned to the Ad26.COV2.S arm of trial COV1001.

Treatment: about 20 received Ad26.COV2.S at low or high dose, single or two shots; five or six received placebo; per-sample allocation not given. Sample collection was performed on day 63 after the first vaccine or placebo injection. The study's findings and limits: Spike-specific TCR breadth in vaccine recipients exceeded that seen in placebo recipients.

This sample comprised peripheral blood, obtained in a trial of Ad26.COV2.S vaccine versus placebo. This chain joins TRBV6-5 and TRBJ2-1; 10 nucleotides match TRBD2. The source is a person aged 18-65 years who received the Ad26.COV2.S COVID-19 vaccine or a placebo. CDR3 in amino acids: CASGRTSGNEQFF. The CDR3 DNA follows: TGTGCCAGCGGTCGGACTAGCGGAAATGAGCAGTTCTTC.